This TCR beta chain was retrieved from a study of beta chain features in type 1 diabetes. The wider study: Age, gender and cell yields were similar between patients and healthy donors.

Germline V CDR1 and CDR2: LNHDA, SQIVND (reference sequence). V was trimmed by 2 bases and J by 7 bases, leaving 15 bases between them. The CDR3 is made up of 15 amino acids. To note about this clone: Its target is not known.

Isolated RNA was reverse transcribed in full, so expressed TCRB transcripts were sequenced. Data came from immunoSEQ multiplex PCR; TCRdb stores just in-frame clones and leaves some out. The table lists some 350,000 clones, around an eighth of them singletons. Study-wide results and caveats: More deletions and fewer insertions at VDJ junctions were seen in type 1 diabetes patients. All four CD4+ subsets from Type 1 diabetes patients carried moderately but significantly shorter TCRB CDR3s.

The V and J genes are TRBV19 and TRBJ2-1, with D perhaps matching TRBD1 (5 bases). Source material: naive CD4+ T cells from blood. This TCR was recovered from a woman younger than 35 with type 1 diabetes. Here the CDR3 DNA reads TGTGCCAGTAGTATAAGAAGACAGCCAGGAAATGAGCAGTTCTTC. Protein: CASSIRRQPGNEQFF.